This entry concerns a single T cell receptor (beta chain). Its target is unknown. This sample stems from a study of response to subunit inactivated influenza vaccine. Findings and caveats of the study: Authors suggested that a seasonal influenza vaccination recruits few new T cells each time.

This CDR3 comprises 13 residues. With 2 bases clipped from V and 7 bases from J, the junction kept 1 base outside the gene matches. Germline V gene sequence: CDR1 MNHNY, CDR2 SVGAGI (reference sequence). TCRdb processed the RT-PCR reads anew with MiXCR; each CDR3 protein has one entry. The sample lists around 520,000 distinct CDR3 sequences, about 25% occurring once. The rearrangement uses TRBV6-6 and TRBJ1-1; TRBD1 matches at 10 bases. The TCR originated in a man aged 50-59 years who received an inactivated influenza vaccine. Sample: CD4+ T cells sorted from PBMCs, taken 4 to 6 days after vaccination. CDR3 in amino acids: CASSYRDRGEAFF. CDR3 coding DNA: TGTGCCAGCAGTTACCGGGACAGGGGTGAAGCTTTCTTT.